These 32 T cell receptor beta chains were sequenced from one sample in a study of cytomegalovirus exposure and HLA in healthy donors. Vbeta (60) and Jbeta (13) primers were used in the PCR. Using immunoSEQ multiplex PCR, the repertoire was profiled, and TCRdb retains in-frame clones only, with some absent. The repertoire includes about 140,000 clones, 60% to 85% of them detected once, and 2.5% to 3.5% sits in the top ten. The sequenced material came from PBMCs. These receptors were obtained from a male donor in good health and CMV-seronegative.

This clone was observed a few times. The chain uses TRBV29-1 and TRBJ2-3, with 13 bases that match TRBD2. J lost 5 bases, V lost 3 bases, and 8 bases had no gene match. CDR1 and CDR2 from the germline V gene are SQVTM and ANQGSEA. The CDR3 totals 16 residues. The CDR3 loop reads CSVEIGLAGELDTQYF. The DNA of the CDR3 is TGCAGCGTTGAGATCGGACTAGCGGGAGAGTTAGATACGCAGTATTTT.

The rearrangement uses TRBV20-1 and TRBJ2-3; D is unresolved. Germline V gene data show CDR1 as DFQATT and CDR2 as SNEGSKA (reference sequence). The CDR3 loop spans 10 amino acids. V was trimmed by 3 bases and J by 4 bases, leaving 2 bases between them. The CDR3 DNA follows: TGCAGTGCTAGCGCAGATACGCAGTATTTT. Encoded protein: CSASADTQYF.

The J gene is TRBJ1-4, the V gene TRBV7-2; 10 nucleotides match TRBD1. Germline V gene sequence: CDR1 SGHTA, CDR2 FQGNSA. V gave up 4 bases and J gave up 7 bases; unmatched junction bases: 15. The CDR3 contains 18 residues. CDR3 DNA sequence: TGTGCCAGCAGCTCGATTGGGACAGGGGTAGGGGGAGGTGAAAAACTGTTTTTT. Protein sequence: CASSSIGTGVGGGEKLFF.

The chain recombines TRBV18 with TRBJ1-2; D gene unclear. This CDR3 spans 15 amino acids. Germline-derived CDR1 and CDR2 are KGHSH and LQKENI. V was cut by 1 base and J by 3 bases, with 12 bases left in between. The CDR3 region has the DNA TGTGCCAGCTCACCACGGCGAGAGGTTCACTATGGCTACACCTTC. Protein sequence: CASSPRREVHYGYTF.

The chain joins TRBV30 to TRBJ1-4, with D unresolved. The V end was cut by 4 bases, the J end by 8 bases, with 17 bases between. Germline V gene lookup returns CDR1 GTSNPN and CDR2 SVGIG (reference sequence). The CDR3 contains 14 residues. The CDR3 loop is CAWTDTGFEEKLFF. CDR3 nucleotide sequence: TGTGCCTGGACCGACACGGGGTTTGAGGAAAAACTGTTTTTT.

The rearrangement uses TRBV27 and TRBJ2-7, with a possible D match to TRBD1 (6 bases). The CDR3 has 15 residues. Germline V lookup: CDR1 MNHEY, CDR2 SMNVEV (reference sequence). Between the trimmed V and J ends, which lost 4 bases and 4 bases, there was a span of 17 bases. The CDR3, as DNA: TGTGCCAGCAGTTCTCAGGGGCGACCCTTGTACGAGCAGTACTTC. Translated, it gives CASSSQGRPLYEQYF.

The genes are TRBV20-1 and TRBJ2-7; 7 bases agree with TRBD2. The CDR3 covers 11 residues. The germline V gene has CDR1 DFQATT and CDR2 SNEGSKA (reference sequence). The J segment lost 6 bases and the V segment lost 8 bases, leaving 7 bases of the junction unmatched. CDR3 nucleotides: TGCAGTATATGGACGGGGGGCGAGCAGTACTTC. Encoded protein: CSIWTGGEQYF.

The chain employs TRBV4-2 and TRBJ1-5; perhaps TRBD1 as D (6 bases). The CDR3 length is 18 residues. Germline V gives CDR1 LGHNA, CDR2 YNFKEQ. The ends were cut back, 1 base at V and 4 bases at J, with 20 bases in the middle. CDR3: CASSQVAGDNYLNQPQHF. The DNA for the CDR3 is TGTGCCAGCAGCCAAGTAGCCGGGGACAATTATCTTAATCAGCCCCAGCATTTT.

The chain recombines TRBV7-9 with TRBJ1-1; D uncertain. CDR3 length: 15 amino acids. The germline V gene has CDR1 SEHNR and CDR2 FQNEAQ (reference sequence). Trimming took off 1 base at V and 0 bases at J, with 9 bases between the two ends. Here the CDR3 DNA reads TGTGCCAGCAGCTTAGGCAGGTTGATGAACACTGAAGCTTTCTTT. This sequence encodes CASSLGRLMNTEAFF.

This clone came up once. The rearrangement links TRBV10-3 to TRBJ1-6, with D uncertain. The CDR3 consists of 15 residues. The V end was cut by 0 bases, the J end by 7 bases, with 10 bases between. Germline V gene lookup returns CDR1 ENHRY and CDR2 SYGVKD. The CDR3 loop is CAISESSRGNSPLHF. The CDR3 coding sequence is TGTGCCATCAGTGAGTCGAGCCGCGGCAATTCACCCCTCCACTTT.

The rearrangement uses TRBV27 and TRBJ2-2; a possible D gene is TRBD1 (7 bases). Trimming took off 5 bases at V and 4 bases at J, with 14 bases between the two ends. Germline CDR1 and CDR2: MNHEY and SMNVEV (reference sequence). The CDR3 length is 15 residues. In nucleotides, the CDR3 is TGTGCCAGCAGTCGGAGGGGGCGGGTCACCGGGGAGCTGTTTTTT. Its translation is CASSRRGRVTGELFF.

The rearrangement uses TRBV7-6 and TRBJ1-3; 11 bases are a match to TRBD1. The CDR3 spans 16 residues. CDR1 and CDR2 (germline): SGHVS, FNYEAQ. The V segment lost 6 bases and the J segment 2 bases; nucleotides outside the gene matches: 6. CDR3 region: CASSWGQGGAGNTIYF. In DNA form, the CDR3 reads TGTGCCAGCAGTTGGGGACAGGGGGGAGCTGGAAACACCATATATTTT. Together with reference TRBV7-6 and TRBJ1-3, the CDR3 gives the full variable domain: GAGVSQSPRYKVTKRGQDVALRCDPISGHVSLYWYRQALGQGPEFLTYFNYEAQQDKSGLPNDRFSAERPEGSISTLTIQRTEQRDSAMYRCASSWGQGGAGNTIYFGEGSWLTVV.

The chain is built from TRBV25-1 and TRBJ2-3; D unresolved. The CDR3 loop spans 14 amino acids. The germline CDR1 and CDR2 sequences are MGHDK and SYGVNS. V was clipped by 3 bases and J by 2 bases, with 9 bases between them. The CDR3 DNA reads TGTGCCAGCAGTGACCGAGGTCCCACAGATACGCAGTATTTT. Amino acids: CASSDRGPTDTQYF.

As concerns this clone: One end of the junction varies from germline; a read error may be responsible. J is TRBJ1-6 and V is TRBV18; TRBD1 matches 9 bases. Germline V gives CDR1 KGHSH, CDR2 LQKENI. This CDR3 has 15 residues. CDR3 nucleotide sequence: TGTGCCAGCTCACCTCGGACAGGGGATAACTCACCCCTCCACTTT. It encodes CASSPRTGDNSPLHF.

The V call is TRBV7-2, the J call TRBJ2-7; D perhaps matches TRBD1 (5 bases). Trimming removed 4 bases at V and 6 bases at J, with 13 bases between. The CDR3 contains 13 residues. Germline lookup yields CDR1 SGHTA and CDR2 FQGNSA. In nucleotides, the CDR3 is TGTGCCAGCAGCTCCGACAGTCAGCGCGAGCAGTACTTC. Translating gives CASSSDSQREQYF.

The gene calls are TRBV7-9 and TRBJ1-1; no clear D gene. The CDR3 is made up of 13 amino acids. Trimming stripped 5 bases from V and 1 base from J, with 8 bases between. Looked up from germline, CDR1 is SEHNR and CDR2 is FQNEAQ (reference sequence). The CDR3: CASSQAGNTEAFF. The CDR3 coding sequence is TGTGCCAGCAGCCAGGCAGGGAACACTGAAGCTTTCTTT.

This chain links TRBV5-1 with TRBJ1-6, with 11 bases identical to TRBD1. CDR3 length: 16 amino acids. CDR1 SGHRS and CDR2 YFSETQ come from the germline V gene. Trimming removed 4 bases from V and 7 bases from J; junction bases left unmatched: 7. CDR3 nucleotide sequence: TGCGCCAGCAGCACAGGACAGGGGGCGCAGAATTCACCCCTCCACTTT. This codes for CASSTGQGAQNSPLHF.

The chain carries TRBV6-5 and TRBJ1-1; 8 nucleotides match TRBD1. This CDR3 spans 15 amino acids. After removal of 7 bases from V and 0 bases from J, the junction contained 7 bases not matched to a gene. Germline CDR1 MNHEY, CDR2 SVGAGI. The CDR3 DNA reads as TGTGCCAGCAAGACAGGGGCCTTAATGAACACTGAAGCTTTCTTT. The encoded protein is CASKTGALMNTEAFF.

The rearrangement joins TRBV4-1 to TRBJ2-5; D may be TRBD2 (7 bases). The closer fit of TRBJ2-7 to the DNA end suggests the J call may be wrong. The length of the CDR3 is 17 residues. CDR1 and CDR2 (germline): MGHRA, YSYEKL. The CDR3 nucleotides read TGCGCCAGCAGCCACCCCAGGGAGGGGGGGACCAGCTACGAGCAGTACTTC. Translating gives CASSHPREGGTSYEQYF.

This clone came up a few times. V and J are TRBV6-5 and TRBJ1-2, with D perhaps matching TRBD1 (6 bases). V gave up 10 bases and J gave up 5 bases, with 20 bases separating them. The CDR3 runs 14 residues. Per the germline V gene, CDR1 is MNHEY and CDR2 is SVGAGI. DNA for the CDR3: TGTGCCACTCGGGAGGGGGGGCAAGGATATGGCTACACCTTC. As protein: CATREGGQGYGYTF.

The rearrangement links TRBV19 to TRBJ1-5; 8 bases agree with TRBD1. Trimming removed 4 bases from V and 5 bases from J; junction bases left unmatched: 13. The CDR3 sequence is 17 residues long. The germline CDR1 and CDR2 sequences are LNHDA and SQIVND (reference sequence). CDR3 sequence: CASSTTPRTGTYQPQHF. The CDR3 bases are TGTGCCAGTAGTACCACCCCTCGGACAGGGACGTATCAGCCCCAGCATTTT.

V and J are TRBV19 and TRBJ1-1; a possible D gene is TRBD1 (5 bases). CDR1 LNHDA and CDR2 SQIVND come from the germline V gene (reference sequence). Trimming cost V 3 bases and J 3 bases, with 14 bases left between them. CDR3 size: 15 residues. The CDR3 nucleotides are TGTGCCAGTAGTATCCGACAGCGTTTATACACTGAAGCTTTCTTT. This codes for CASSIRQRLYTEAFF.

V is TRBV7-2 and J is TRBJ1-4; D may be TRBD1 (6 bases). The CDR3 is made up of 16 amino acids. The V gene lost 4 bases and the J gene lost 5 bases, with 17 bases spanning the gap. Germline V gene lookup returns CDR1 SGHTA and CDR2 FQGNSA. CDR3 amino acids: CASSSRKGEGNEKLFF. The CDR3, as DNA: TGTGCCAGCAGCTCCCGGAAGGGGGAAGGAAATGAAAAACTGTTTTTT. The complete variable domain, with remaining parts taken from reference TRBV7-2 and TRBJ1-4, reads GAGVSQSPSNKVTEKGKDVELRCDPISGHTALYWYRQSLGQGLEFLIYFQGNSAPDKSGLPSDRFSAERTGGSVSTLTIQRTQQEDSAVYLCASSSRKGEGNEKLFFGSGTQLSVL.

This clone was seen only a few times. This chain joins TRBV29-1 and TRBJ2-7, with 10 bases that match TRBD2. V lost 1 base and J lost 0; bases outside the gene matches: 6. This CDR3 contains 16 residues. The germline V gene has CDR1 SQVTM and CDR2 ANQGSEA. CDR3 nucleotide sequence: TGCAGCGTTGAAGTAGCGGGGGGCCCAAGCTCCTACGAGCAGTACTTC. Translation: CSVEVAGGPSSYEQYF.

The chain carries TRBV7-9 and TRBJ1-1; D possibly corresponds to TRBD1 (5 bases). This CDR3 region has 15 residues. Between the trimmed V and J ends, which lost 5 bases and 5 bases, there was a span of 18 bases. Germline-derived CDR1 and CDR2 are SEHNR and FQNEAQ (reference sequence). The CDR3: CASSSPPGRFTEAFF. The CDR3, as DNA: TGTGCCAGCAGCAGCCCCCCAGGGCGTTTTACTGAAGCTTTCTTT.

V is TRBV6-5 and J is TRBJ2-5, with a possible D match to TRBD2 (7 bases). V shed 6 bases and J shed 10 bases, with 24 bases lying between them. This CDR3 is 15 amino acids long. Germline V gives CDR1 MNHEY, CDR2 SVGAGI. This chain's CDR3 is CASRNGIGGQRDQYF. The CDR3 nucleotides read TGTGCCAGCAGAAACGGCATCGGGGGGCAGCGGGACCAGTACTTC.

This chain links TRBV7-2 with TRBJ2-7; D not certain. Germline-derived CDR1 and CDR2 are SGHTA and FQGNSA. V was trimmed by 1 base and J by 2 bases, leaving 12 bases between them. This CDR3 contains 15 residues. The CDR3 spells CASSLDRARPYEQYF. For the CDR3, the DNA is TGTGCCAGCAGCTTAGATCGAGCGCGGCCCTACGAGCAGTACTTC.

The V gene is TRBV7-3, the J gene TRBJ2-5, with a weak D call TRBD1 (6 bases). Looked up from germline, CDR1 is SGHTA and CDR2 is FQGTGA. Trimming left V 3 bases short and J 3 bases short, with 11 bases between. The CDR3 is 14 residues long. In nucleotides, the CDR3 is TGTGCCAGCAGCTTTCTGGACAGCAAAGAGACCCAGTACTTC. Protein product: CASSFLDSKETQYF.

This clone showed up just a few times. This chain connects TRBV5-5 to TRBJ2-7; 11 bases are a match to TRBD1. The CDR3 has 15 residues. V trimming: 4 bases; J trimming: 3 bases; junction bases outside the gene matches: 6. CDR1 and CDR2 (germline): SGHKS, YYEKEE (reference sequence). The CDR3 coding sequence is TGTGCCAGCAGCGTCGGACAGGGGGCTTACTACGAGCAGTACTTC. Protein product: CASSVGQGAYYEQYF.

The CDR3 DNA is TGTGCCAGCAAGCGCGGTGAAGCTTTCTTT. Amino acid sequence: CASKRGEAFF. V gene TRBV28 combines with J gene TRBJ1-1; D is unclear. Trimming left V 7 bases short and J 7 bases short, with 7 bases between. This CDR3 region has 10 residues. CDR1 MDHEN and CDR2 SYDVKM come from the germline V gene.

This chain connects TRBV30 to TRBJ1-1; D is possibly TRBD1 (6 bases). Germline loops: CDR1 GTSNPN, CDR2 SVGIG (reference sequence). The germline V and J ends were trimmed by 4 bases and 6 bases, with 12 bases remaining between them. The CDR3 loop spans 12 amino acids. The CDR3 sequence: CAWTSGVPEAFF. As DNA, the CDR3 is TGTGCCTGGACCTCAGGGGTACCTGAAGCTTTCTTT. Based on the CDR3 plus reference TRBV30 and TRBJ1-1, the full variable domain is SQTIHQWPATLVQPVGSPLSLECTVEGTSNPNLYWYRQAAGRGLQLLFYSVGIGQISSEVPQNLSASRPQDRQFILSSKKLLLSDSGFYLCAWTSGVPEAFFGQGTRLTVV.

This clone was picked up a small number of times. The junction and the germline gene differ at one end; a read error may be behind it. V is TRBV7-7 and J is TRBJ2-5; 10 bases align to TRBD2. The germline CDR1 and CDR2 sequences are SSHAT and FNYEAQ (reference sequence). This CDR3 has 15 residues. CDR3 amino acids: CASSLGLAGAGTQYF. The DNA for the CDR3 is TGTGCTAGCAGCTTAGGTCTAGCGGGAGCAGGGACCCAGTACTTC.